What follows are 25 T cell receptor beta chains derived from one specimen sequenced in a study of cytomegalovirus exposure and HLA in healthy donors. Both 60 Vbeta primers and 13 Jbeta primers went into the PCR. Some clones are missing from TCRdb's copy, which holds only in-frame ones; the method was immunoSEQ multiplex PCR. The specimen's table records some 120,000 clones. Sequences were obtained from PBMCs. All receptors derive from a man younger than 45 in good health and CMV-seronegative.

A note on this clone: At one of its ends the junction is not consistent with the germline gene, which may arise from a read error. The V and J genes are TRBV30 and TRBJ1-5; D is ambiguous. Germline V gives CDR1 GTSNPN, CDR2 SVGIG (reference sequence). The CDR3 length is 15 residues. In DNA, the CDR3 is TGTGCCAGGAGTGTCCCAGGTATAAGCAATCAGCCCCAGCATTTT. This codes for CARSVPGISNQPQHF.

The rearrangement uses TRBV7-6 and TRBJ1-1; D is uncertain. The ends were cut back, 5 bases at V and 4 bases at J, with 20 bases in the middle. Germline loops: CDR1 SGHVS, CDR2 FNYEAQ. The CDR3 is 16 amino acids. The DNA for the CDR3 is TGTGCCAGCAGCCGCTTCGGAGACTTAAGCGTCACTGAAGCTTTCTTT. Translating gives CASSRFGDLSVTEAFF. The full variable domain, in which reference TRBV7-6 and TRBJ1-1 provide the parts outside the CDR3, is GAGVSQSPRYKVTKRGQDVALRCDPISGHVSLYWYRQALGQGPEFLTYFNYEAQQDKSGLPNDRFSAERPEGSISTLTIQRTEQRDSAMYRCASSRFGDLSVTEAFFGQGTRLTVV.

The chain is built from TRBV11-2 and TRBJ2-1, with 11 bases aligning to TRBD2. Germline V lookup: CDR1 SGHAT, CDR2 FQNNGV. CDR3 length equals 18 residues. V gave up 4 bases and J gave up 9 bases; unmatched junction bases: 17. The CDR3 DNA reads TGTGCCAGCAGCTCGCCCAAGACCGCTAGCGGGGGGAAAAGTGAGCAGTTCTTC. It encodes CASSSPKTASGGKSEQFF.

V is TRBV5-4 and J is TRBJ2-4; 8 nucleotides align to TRBD2. Germline V gene lookup returns CDR1 SGHNT and CDR2 YYREEE (reference sequence). After removal of 2 bases from V and 9 bases from J, the junction contained 4 bases not matched to a gene. The CDR3 loop spans 13 amino acids. CDR3 region: CASSFGTRGIQYF. In nucleotides, the CDR3 is TGTGCCAGCAGCTTCGGGACTAGGGGCATTCAGTACTTC.

V is TRBV29-1 and J is TRBJ2-1; TRBD1 matches 9 bases. Per germline, CDR1 SQVTM and CDR2 ANQGSEA. V lost 5 bases, J lost 1 base, and 6 bases stayed unmatched. The CDR3 is 15 amino acids. This chain's CDR3 is CSVSQGARSYNEQFF. The CDR3 DNA sequence: TGCAGCGTTTCACAGGGGGCAAGGTCCTACAATGAGCAGTTCTTC.

This chain joins TRBV5-1 and TRBJ1-4; perhaps TRBD1 as D (5 bases). V shed 2 bases and J shed 5 bases, with 16 bases lying between them. The CDR3 length is 16 residues. Germline V gives CDR1 SGHRS, CDR2 YFSETQ. The CDR3 DNA is TGCGCCAGCAGCTTCAGTCCGCGACAGTTCAATGAAAAACTGTTTTTT. Protein sequence: CASSFSPRQFNEKLFF.

This chain connects TRBV9 to TRBJ2-1; 8 bases are a match to TRBD2. CDR3 size: 17 residues. Germline CDR1 is SGDLS and CDR2 is YYNGEE. V was pared by 4 bases and J by 2 bases, with 11 bases of the junction left unmatched. DNA of the CDR3: TGTGCCAGCAGCTCCTGGACTAGCCCTAGGACCTACAATGAGCAGTTCTTC. Translation gives CASSSWTSPRTYNEQFF.

The V call is TRBV28, the J call TRBJ2-7, with TRBD2 as a possible D gene (6 bases). With 3 bases removed from V and 3 bases from J, the gap between germline ends came to 12 bases. CDR1 and CDR2 from the germline V gene are MDHEN and SYDVKM. The CDR3 loop spans 14 amino acids. The CDR3 loop is CASSFGGASYEQYF. In nucleotides, the CDR3 is TGTGCCAGCAGTTTCGGGGGAGCGAGCTACGAGCAGTACTTC.

V is TRBV2 and J is TRBJ2-2, with 10 bases that match TRBD1. Losses at the gene ends were 6 bases for V and 6 bases for J; bases not matched to a gene: 19. The germline CDR1 and CDR2 sequences are SNHLY and FYNNEI. CDR3 length equals 19 residues. The chain's CDR3 is CASSDWKPDRGRNPGELFF. The CDR3 DNA follows: TGTGCCAGCAGCGACTGGAAACCTGACAGGGGGCGTAATCCCGGGGAGCTGTTTTTT.

This sequence joins TRBV11-3 and TRBJ2-2; 9 nucleotides match TRBD2. This CDR3 is 15 amino acids long. After removal of 5 bases from V and 3 bases from J, the junction contained 4 bases not matched to a gene. The germline CDR1 and CDR2 sequences are SGHNT and YENEEA. CDR3 region: CASSAAGGYTGELFF. DNA of the CDR3: TGTGCCAGCAGCGCAGCGGGGGGCTACACCGGGGAGCTGTTTTTT.

The chain recombines TRBV27 with TRBJ2-3; TRBD2 aligns across 8 bases. Germline lookup yields CDR1 MNHEY and CDR2 SMNVEV (reference sequence). Trimming took 8 bases from V and 1 from J; bases not matched to a gene: 8. CDR3 length: 15 residues. The CDR3 DNA reads as TGTGCCAGCTGGCGGCGGGGGGAGGGCACAGATACGCAGTATTTT. As protein: CASWRRGEGTDTQYF.

V usage is TRBV15 and J usage is TRBJ1-5; D is uncertain. This CDR3 is 15 amino acids long. Germline lookup yields CDR1 LNHNV and CDR2 YYDKDF (reference sequence). V shed 2 bases and J shed 8 bases, with 16 bases lying between them. The CDR3 protein is CATSRSNSPTEPQHF. The CDR3 DNA sequence: TGTGCCACCAGCAGATCAAACAGTCCAACCGAGCCCCAGCATTTT.

This chain uses TRBV6-1 with TRBJ1-5, with 8 bases fitting TRBD1. Germline-derived CDR1 and CDR2 are MNHNS and SASEGT. This CDR3 has 18 residues. The ends lost 3 bases at V and 0 bases at J; junction bases unmatched: 10. CDR3 nucleotides: TGTGCCAGCAGTGACTGGAGACAGGGGACTTATAGCAATCAGCCCCAGCATTTT. This translates into CASSDWRQGTYSNQPQHF.

V gene TRBV7-2 combines with J gene TRBJ1-5; unclear D gene. The CDR3 consists of 13 residues. Germline CDR1 and CDR2: SGHTA and FQGNSA. V lost 3 bases and J 4 bases, leaving 7 bases between the germline ends. The CDR3 reads CASSLIRNQPQHF. The DNA of the CDR3 is TGTGCCAGCAGCTTGATCAGAAATCAGCCCCAGCATTTT.

The J gene is TRBJ1-1, the V gene TRBV30; D perhaps matches TRBD1 (5 bases). Germline V gene sequence: CDR1 GTSNPN, CDR2 SVGIG (reference sequence). The CDR3 length is 13 residues. Trimming removed 4 bases from V and 6 bases from J, with 15 bases in between. CDR3 region: CAWTVQGWAEAFF. Here the CDR3 DNA reads TGTGCCTGGACCGTCCAGGGTTGGGCTGAAGCTTTCTTT.

With respect to this clone: Relative to the germline gene, one junction end is altered; a read error may explain this. This chain links TRBV5-4 with TRBJ2-3; 8 bases are shared with TRBD1. This CDR3 spans 15 amino acids. CDR1 and CDR2 (germline): SGHNT, YYREEE (reference sequence). For the CDR3, the DNA is TGTGCCAGCCGCTTGACAGGGGCGGGGACAGATACGCAGTATTTT. This gives the protein CASRLTGAGTDTQYF.

The chain recombines TRBV11-3 with TRBJ2-1; 8 nucleotides match TRBD1. Germline CDR1 reads SGHNT; CDR2 reads YENEEA. CDR3 size: 14 residues. Trimming took 3 bases from V and 2 from J; bases not matched to a gene: 0. For the CDR3, the DNA is TGTGCCAGCAGCTTGACAGGGGCCTACAATGAGCAGTTCTTC. Protein product: CASSLTGAYNEQFF.

The DNA of the CDR3 is TGTGCCAGCAGACGGACTGGACTCTCCTACGAGCAGTACTTC. Its translation: CASRRTGLSYEQYF. The chain employs TRBV28 and TRBJ2-7, with D perhaps TRBD2 (5 bases). CDR1 and CDR2 from the germline V gene are MDHEN and SYDVKM. V lost 6 bases, J lost 0 bases, and 12 bases lay in between. CDR3 size: 14 residues.

J is TRBJ1-1 and V is TRBV5-4; tentative D call: TRBD1 (5 bases). CDR1 SGHNT and CDR2 YYREEE come from the germline V gene (reference sequence). The CDR3 loop spans 14 amino acids. The germline V and J ends were trimmed by 3 bases and 3 bases, with 12 bases remaining between them. The CDR3 loop is CASSSGLAHTEAFF. DNA for the CDR3: TGTGCCAGCAGCTCGGGACTCGCCCACACTGAAGCTTTCTTT. The whole variable domain, filled in from reference TRBV5-4 and TRBJ1-1, reads ETGVTQSPTHLIKTRGQQVTLRCSSQSGHNTVSWYQQALGQGPQFIFQYYREEENGRGNFPPRFSGLQFPNYSSELNVNALELDDSALYLCASSSGLAHTEAFFGQGTRLTVV.

Points on this clone: The junction and the germline gene differ at one end; a read error may be behind it. V and J are TRBV28 and TRBJ2-3; TRBD1 might be the D (6 bases). The germline CDR1 and CDR2 sequences are MDHEN and SYDVKM. The CDR3 runs 12 residues. The CDR3 spells CASSLWAGENRF. The DNA of the CDR3 is TGTGCCAGCAGTTTATGGGCAGGGGAGAATCGATTT.

The V and J genes are TRBV6-5 and TRBJ1-5; D is undetermined. The CDR3 extends over 13 amino acids. CDR1 and CDR2 (germline): MNHEY, SVGAGI. The V end lost 3 bases, the J end lost 4 bases, and 7 bases lay between the germline ends. CDR3 DNA sequence: TGTGCCAGCAGTTATTCGGTGAATCAGCCCCAGCATTTT. This codes for CASSYSVNQPQHF.

The chain combines TRBV6-5 with TRBJ1-1, with D possibly being TRBD1 (6 bases). V lost 6 bases, J lost 5 bases, and 16 bases lay in between. Germline CDR1 is MNHEY and CDR2 is SVGAGI. This CDR3 comprises 14 residues. The CDR3 sequence is CASSRQVKGTEAFF. Here the CDR3 DNA reads TGTGCCAGCAGCCGACAGGTTAAGGGGACTGAAGCTTTCTTT.

Remarks on this clone: A read error may produce the germline difference seen at one junction end. Distinct nucleotide sequences in the sample also encode this CDR3. The CDR3 nucleotides are TGTGCCAGCAGCTTGGAACTAGGTGGGATCGGGGTATTGAACACTGAAGCTTTTTTT. This gives the protein CASSLELGGIGVLNTEAFF. The chain combines TRBV5-8 with TRBJ1-1; D gene uncertain. CDR1 SGHTS and CDR2 YDEGEE come from the germline V gene. The CDR3 loop spans 19 amino acids.

V gene TRBV18 combines with J gene TRBJ1-1; D unresolved. V lost 0 bases to trimming and J lost 0 bases, with 5 bases between them. This CDR3 region has 14 residues. The germline CDR1 and CDR2 sequences are KGHSH and LQKENI. DNA for the CDR3: TGTGCCAGCTCACCACCTAGCCTGAACACTGAAGCTTTCTTT. Amino acids: CASSPPSLNTEAFF.

The chain couples TRBV25-1 to TRBJ1-6; TRBD1 matches 8 bases. Trimming at V came to 4 bases and at J to 11 bases, leaving 10 bases not matched to a gene. The germline CDR1 and CDR2 sequences are MGHDK and SYGVNS. The length of the CDR3 is 15 residues. The CDR3 bases are TGTGCCAGCAGTGGCGGACAGGGCCGTTTTCCACCCCTCCACTTT. As protein: CASSGGQGRFPPLHF.